Shown below are 27 T cell receptor beta chains from a single sample sequenced in a study of blood T cell repertoires in COVID-19. TCRdb keeps only in-frame clones here, not all; method: immunoSEQ multiplex PCR. This sample has just over 250,000 clones, with around 87% found just once. The sequenced material came from peripheral blood. The receptors derive from a woman between 50 and 59 years old with acute or convalescent COVID-19.

A few counts support this clone. The chain combines TRBV28 with TRBJ2-7; no reliable D call. CDR3 length: 11 amino acids. V was trimmed by 7 bases and J by 2 bases, leaving 6 bases between them. Germline assignment: CDR1 MDHEN and CDR2 SYDVKM. The chain's CDR3 is CASTRTYEQYF. The CDR3 DNA sequence: TGTGCCAGCACCAGGACCTACGAGCAGTACTTC.

The chain recombines TRBV6-1 with TRBJ2-7; 7 bases line up with TRBD1. CDR1 is MNHNS and CDR2 is SASEGT in the germline V gene. The CDR3 spans 14 residues. The junction had 4 bases not matched to a gene; V was cut back by 5 bases and J by 0 bases. CDR3 nucleotide sequence: TGTGCCAGCAGTTGGGGGACAGACTCCTACGAGCAGTACTTC. This translates into CASSWGTDSYEQYF.

This chain connects TRBV9 to TRBJ2-3; 8 bases agree with TRBD1. J gave up 4 bases and V 4 bases, and 8 bases lay outside the gene matches. CDR1 is SGDLS and CDR2 is YYNGEE in the germline V gene. The CDR3 is 15 amino acids. CDR3 DNA: TGTGCCAGCAGCTCCCGGACAGGGCTTGCAGATACGCAGTATTTT. Amino acids: CASSSRTGLADTQYF.

The chain links TRBV29-1 to TRBJ2-7, with 9 positions matching TRBD1. In germline, CDR1 is SQVTM, CDR2 ANQGSEA. The CDR3 totals 14 residues. Trimming at V came to 3 bases and at J to 2 bases, leaving 5 bases not matched to a gene. The CDR3 DNA reads as TGCAGCGTTGAGGAAACAGGGGGCGCCTACGAGCAGTACTTC. Translation gives CSVEETGGAYEQYF.

The chain joins TRBV5-1 to TRBJ1-1; maybe TRBD1 (6 bases). CDR3 size: 14 residues. Trimming took 1 base from V and 3 from J, leaving 10 bases between them. CDR1 is SGHRS, CDR2 YFSETQ, per germline. CDR3 sequence reads: CASSLRDIYTEAFF. CDR3 in DNA: TGCGCCAGCAGCTTGAGGGACATTTACACTGAAGCTTTCTTT.

This clone was observed a single time. The J gene is TRBJ2-5, the V gene TRBV19, with D maybe TRBD2 (6 bases). Germline values: CDR1 LNHDA, CDR2 SQIVND (reference sequence). V was clipped by 5 bases and J by 5 bases, with 12 bases between them. The CDR3 runs 13 residues. The CDR3, as DNA: TGTGCCAGTAGTGGAGGGGTTGTGGAGACCCAGTACTTC. This gives the protein CASSGGVVETQYF.

This clone was seen a single time. The chain recombines TRBV18 with TRBJ2-3; D is possibly TRBD1 (6 bases). The CDR3 is made up of 15 amino acids. CDR1 KGHSH and CDR2 LQKENI come from the germline V gene. The V end lost 2 bases, the J end lost 5 bases, and 14 bases lay between the germline ends. CDR3 DNA: TGTGCCAGCTCACCATCGGGCAGGGGCGTAGATACGCAGTATTTT. It encodes CASSPSGRGVDTQYF. The full variable domain, with the rest looked up from reference TRBV18 and TRBJ2-3, is NAGVMQNPRHLVRRRGQEARLRCSPMKGHSHVYWYRQLPEEGLKFMVYLQKENIIDESGMPKERFSAEFPKEGPSILRIQQVVRGDSAAYFCASSPSGRGVDTQYFGPGTRLTVL.

The chain combines TRBV10-2 with TRBJ2-7; D remains ambiguous. V dropped 0 bases and J dropped 3 bases, with 6 bases sitting between them. This CDR3 spans 13 amino acids. The V gene's germline CDR1 is WSHSY and CDR2 SAAADI. Written as DNA, the CDR3 is TGCGCCAGCAGTGAGTCTGTAGACTACGAGCAGTACTTC. Translated: CASSESVDYEQYF.

In its sample, this clone was seen a few times. The V and J genes are TRBV3-1 (or the pseudogene TRBV3-2) and TRBJ1-2; D is possibly TRBD1 (6 bases). Trimming took 4 bases from V and 6 from J, leaving 12 bases between them. Germline V gene lookup returns CDR1 LGHDT and CDR2 YNNKEL (reference sequence). The CDR3 has 13 amino acids. CDR3 protein: CASSLQGHHGYTF. The CDR3 DNA is TGTGCCAGCAGCCTTCAGGGGCACCATGGCTACACCTTC.

The chain has TRBV30 and TRBJ1-5; D is uncertain. Trimming took 0 bases from V and 7 from J, leaving 10 bases between them. The CDR3 has 13 amino acids. CDR1 is GTSNPN, CDR2 SVGIG, per germline (reference sequence). The CDR3 loop reads CAWSVRTPQPQHF. In DNA form, the CDR3 reads TGTGCCTGGAGTGTACGGACTCCCCAGCCCCAGCATTTT.

The chain employs TRBV6-5 and TRBJ1-2; D gene ambiguous. CDR1 is MNHEY and CDR2 is SVGAGI in the germline V gene. This CDR3 region has 15 residues. Trimming left V 4 bases short and J 3 bases short, with 15 bases between. The CDR3 is CASSSHAPSDYGYTF. The CDR3 nucleotides are TGTGCCAGCAGTTCCCATGCCCCTTCAGACTATGGCTACACCTTC.

The chain has TRBV28 and TRBJ2-7, with a possible D match to TRBD1 (6 bases). The CDR3 is 14 amino acids. From germline, CDR1 is MDHEN and CDR2 SYDVKM. The germline V and J ends were trimmed by 2 bases and 4 bases, with 12 bases remaining between them. The DNA for the CDR3 is TGTGCCAGCAGTTTAGCAGGGGTATCTTACGAGCAGTACTTC. This translates into CASSLAGVSYEQYF. Supplemented by reference TRBV28 and TRBJ2-7, the full variable domain reads DVKVTQSSRYLVKRTGEKVFLECVQDMDHENMFWYRQDPGLGLRLIYFSYDVKMKEKGDIPEGYSVSREKKERFSLILESASTNQTSMYLCASSLAGVSYEQYFGPGTRLTVT.

The J gene is TRBJ1-1, the V gene TRBV29-1; D remains ambiguous. The germline CDR1 and CDR2 sequences are SQVTM and ANQGSEA. This CDR3 region has 15 residues. The V end lost 6 bases, the J end lost 1 base, and 18 bases lay between the germline ends. Here the CDR3 reads CSVNPSLTGNTEAFF. The CDR3 coding sequence is TGCAGCGTCAATCCATCCTTGACGGGGAACACTGAAGCTTTCTTT.

The V gene is TRBV5-1, the J gene TRBJ2-5, with D possibly being TRBD2 (5 bases). The germline V and J ends were trimmed by 0 bases and 4 bases, with 10 bases remaining between them. Germline V lookup: CDR1 SGHRS, CDR2 YFSETQ. CDR3 length: 14 residues. Written as DNA, the CDR3 is TGCGCCAGCAGCTTGGCGAGGGATCGAGAGACCCAGTACTTC. Its protein product is CASSLARDRETQYF. Full variable domain (outside the CDR3, taken from reference TRBV5-1 and TRBJ2-5): KAGVTQTPRYLIKTRGQQVTLSCSPISGHRSVSWYQQTPGQGLQFLFEYFSETQRNKGNFPGRFSGRQFSNSRSEMNVSTLELGDSALYLCASSLARDRETQYFGPGTRLLVL.

There are a few counts of this clone. The CDR3 here is CASSRHSALNTEAFF. The DNA of the CDR3 is TGCGCCAGCAGCCGTCACTCCGCGCTGAACACTGAAGCTTTCTTT. This chain links TRBV5-1 with TRBJ1-1; D is undetermined. Germline CDR1 and CDR2: SGHRS and YFSETQ. CDR3 length equals 15 residues. Trimming removed 4 bases at V and 0 bases at J, with 13 bases between.

This clone was seen a few times. The chain carries TRBV10-3 and TRBJ1-1, with D tentatively TRBD1 (6 bases). V gave up 7 bases and J gave up 0 bases, with 12 bases separating them. The germline V gene encodes CDR1 ENHRY and CDR2 SYGVKD. This CDR3 has 14 residues. CDR3 DNA: TGTGCCATCACCGAGGACAGTATGAACACTGAAGCTTTCTTT. Protein sequence: CAITEDSMNTEAFF.

The chain links TRBV7-8 to TRBJ2-1, with D perhaps matching TRBD2 (5 bases). Trimming stripped 7 bases from V and 3 bases from J, with 10 bases between. CDR3 size: 13 residues. CDR1 SGHVS and CDR2 FQNEAQ come from the germline V gene. The CDR3, as DNA: TGTGCCAGCATCCCGGGAAGCTACAATGAGCAGTTCTTC. It yields the protein CASIPGSYNEQFF.

This clone occurred once. The V and J genes are TRBV5-1 and TRBJ2-7, with 10 bases aligning to TRBD1. The CDR3 has 15 residues. Germline-derived CDR1 and CDR2 are SGHRS and YFSETQ. V gave up 4 bases and J gave up 1 base; unmatched junction bases: 5. CDR3 protein: CASSERGQGSYEQYF. CDR3 coding DNA: TGCGCCAGCAGCGAAAGGGGACAGGGGTCCTACGAGCAGTACTTC. The variable domain in full, with the rest retrieved from reference TRBV5-1 and TRBJ2-7, is KAGVTQTPRYLIKTRGQQVTLSCSPISGHRSVSWYQQTPGQGLQFLFEYFSETQRNKGNFPGRFSGRQFSNSRSEMNVSTLELGDSALYLCASSERGQGSYEQYFGPGTRLTVT.

The V and J genes are TRBV27 and TRBJ1-5, with D perhaps matching TRBD1 (5 bases). Trimming took off 6 bases at V and 1 base at J, with 10 bases between the two ends. The CDR3 runs 14 residues. The germline V gene has CDR1 MNHEY and CDR2 SMNVEV (reference sequence). The CDR3 sequence: CASRRAGSNQPQHF. Written as DNA, the CDR3 is TGTGCCAGCAGACGGGCAGGGAGCAATCAGCCCCAGCATTTT.

The rearrangement joins TRBV6-5 to TRBJ2-3, with 7 bases fitting TRBD1. J lost 0 bases, V lost 5 bases, and 2 bases had no gene match. CDR1 MNHEY and CDR2 SVGAGI come from the germline V gene. The CDR3 is 14 amino acids. This chain's CDR3 is CASSHRGSTDTQYF. CDR3 coding DNA: TGTGCCAGCAGTCACAGGGGCAGCACAGATACGCAGTATTTT.

The genes are TRBV4-1 and TRBJ2-1, with a tentative D call TRBD2 (5 bases). The CDR3 sequence is 14 residues long. Per the germline V gene, CDR1 is MGHRA and CDR2 is YSYEKL. Trimming left V 0 bases short and J 6 bases short, with 9 bases between. This CDR3 reads CASSQDPGGNEQFF. In nucleotides, the CDR3 is TGCGCCAGCAGCCAAGATCCCGGAGGCAATGAGCAGTTCTTC.

The V and J genes are TRBV5-5 and TRBJ2-5, with no clear D. This CDR3 is 14 amino acids long. Trimming removed 0 bases from V and 2 bases from J, with 8 bases in between. Germline V lookup: CDR1 SGHKS, CDR2 YYEKEE (reference sequence). The CDR3 nucleotides are TGTGCCAGCAGCTTGGTTCCCCTACAAGAGACCCAGTACTTC. Translation gives CASSLVPLQETQYF.

This chain connects TRBV28 to TRBJ2-5; 13 bases agree with TRBD2. V gave up 7 bases and J gave up 4 bases; unmatched junction bases: 6. Germline assignment: CDR1 MDHEN and CDR2 SYDVKM. The CDR3 has 15 residues. CDR3 in DNA: TGTGCCAGCATCGACGGACTAGCGGGAGTAGAGACCCAGTACTTC. Its protein is CASIDGLAGVETQYF. Full variable domain (outside the CDR3, taken from reference TRBV28 and TRBJ2-5): DVKVTQSSRYLVKRTGEKVFLECVQDMDHENMFWYRQDPGLGLRLIYFSYDVKMKEKGDIPEGYSVSREKKERFSLILESASTNQTSMYLCASIDGLAGVETQYFGPGTRLLVL.

Only a few counts were recorded for this clone. The V and J genes are TRBV4-2 and TRBJ2-7, with TRBD2 matching over 15 bases. The CDR3 length is 19 residues. The trim removed 0 bases at V and 0 bases at J, leaving 6 bases unmatched. In germline, CDR1 is LGHNA, CDR2 YNFKEQ. DNA for the CDR3: TGTGCCAGCAGCCAAGATGGGACTAGCGGGAGGTCGGTCTCCTACGAGCAGTACTTC. Protein sequence: CASSQDGTSGRSVSYEQYF.

V usage is TRBV5-1 and J usage is TRBJ1-1; 7 bases match TRBD1. Germline-derived CDR1 and CDR2 are SGHRS and YFSETQ. The V and J ends lost 4 bases and 1 base, in that order; junction bases with no gene match: 4. The CDR3 sequence is 14 residues long. CDR3 in DNA: TGCGCCAGCAGCGCCGGGACAGAGAACACTGAAGCTTTCTTT. Its translation: CASSAGTENTEAFF. Full variable domain (rest looked up from reference TRBV5-1 and TRBJ1-1): KAGVTQTPRYLIKTRGQQVTLSCSPISGHRSVSWYQQTPGQGLQFLFEYFSETQRNKGNFPGRFSGRQFSNSRSEMNVSTLELGDSALYLCASSAGTENTEAFFGQGTRLTVV.

The chain joins TRBV15 to TRBJ1-4; 9 positions agree with TRBD1. J lost 4 bases, V lost 3 bases, and 3 bases had no gene match. CDR1 is LNHNV and CDR2 is YYDKDF in the germline V gene (reference sequence). This CDR3 region has 15 residues. CDR3 nucleotide sequence: TGTGCCACCAGCAGGGACAGGGGTCTTAATGAAAAACTGTTTTTT. Translating it yields CATSRDRGLNEKLFF.

This rearrangement joins TRBV30 to TRBJ1-5; 12 bases agree with TRBD1. Unmatched junction bases numbered 15, after V lost 4 bases and J lost 11 bases. The CDR3 is 16 amino acids. CDR1 is GTSNPN, CDR2 SVGIG, per germline (reference sequence). This CDR3 reads CAWTPPGTGGGWAQHF. CDR3 bases: TGTGCCTGGACACCCCCTGGGACAGGGGGCGGTTGGGCCCAGCATTTT.